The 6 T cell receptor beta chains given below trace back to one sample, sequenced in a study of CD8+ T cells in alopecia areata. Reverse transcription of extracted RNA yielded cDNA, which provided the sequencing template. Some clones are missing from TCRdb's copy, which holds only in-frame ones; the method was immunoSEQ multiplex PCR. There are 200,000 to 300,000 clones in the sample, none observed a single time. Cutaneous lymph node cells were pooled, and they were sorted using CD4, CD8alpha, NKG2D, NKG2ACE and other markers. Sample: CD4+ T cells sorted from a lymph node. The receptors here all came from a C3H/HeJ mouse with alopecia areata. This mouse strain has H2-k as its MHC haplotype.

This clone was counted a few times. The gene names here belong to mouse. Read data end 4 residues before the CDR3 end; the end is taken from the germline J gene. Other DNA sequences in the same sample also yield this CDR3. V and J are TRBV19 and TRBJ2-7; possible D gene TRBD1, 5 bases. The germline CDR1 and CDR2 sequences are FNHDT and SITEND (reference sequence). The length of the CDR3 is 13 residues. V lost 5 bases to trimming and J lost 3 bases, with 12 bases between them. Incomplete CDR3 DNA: TGTGCCAGCAGCCCAGGACAAATCTAT. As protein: CASSPGQIY. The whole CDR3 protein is CASSPGQIYEQYF. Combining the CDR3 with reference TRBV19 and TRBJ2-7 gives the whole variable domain GGIITQTPKFLIGQEGQKLTLKCQQNFNHDTMYWYRQDSGKGLRLIYYSITENDLQKGDLSEGYDASREKKSSFSLTVTSAQKNEMAVFLCASSPGQIYEQYFGPGTRLTVL.

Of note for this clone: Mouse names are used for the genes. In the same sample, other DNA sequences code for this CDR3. CDR3 bases read: TGTGCCAGCAGTATTTGGGGGGGTGCCACCGGG. Translated: CASSIWGGATG. The whole CDR3 is CASSIWGGATGQLYF. V and J are TRBV19 and TRBJ2-2; 8 bases align to TRBD2. The read comes to an end 4 residues before the CDR3 does, leaving the germline J gene to fill in the end. The germline V gene encodes CDR1 FNHDT and CDR2 SITEND (reference sequence). CDR3 size: 15 residues. After removal of 2 bases from V and 4 bases from J, the junction contained 4 bases not matched to a gene. Based on the CDR3 plus reference TRBV19 and TRBJ2-2, the full variable domain is GGIITQTPKFLIGQEGQKLTLKCQQNFNHDTMYWYRQDSGKGLRLIYYSITENDLQKGDLSEGYDASREKKSSFSLTVTSAQKNEMAVFLCASSIWGGATGQLYFGEGSKLTVL.

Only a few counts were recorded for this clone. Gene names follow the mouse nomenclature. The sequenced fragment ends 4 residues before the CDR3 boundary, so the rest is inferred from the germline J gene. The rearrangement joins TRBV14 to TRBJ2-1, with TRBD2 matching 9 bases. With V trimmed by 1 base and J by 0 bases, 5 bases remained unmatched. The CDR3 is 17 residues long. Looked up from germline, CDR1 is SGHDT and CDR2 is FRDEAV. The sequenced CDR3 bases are TGTGCCAGCAGTTTCAGGCTGGGGGGGTATAACTATGCT. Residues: CASSFRLGGYNYA. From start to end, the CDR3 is CASSFRLGGYNYAEQFF.

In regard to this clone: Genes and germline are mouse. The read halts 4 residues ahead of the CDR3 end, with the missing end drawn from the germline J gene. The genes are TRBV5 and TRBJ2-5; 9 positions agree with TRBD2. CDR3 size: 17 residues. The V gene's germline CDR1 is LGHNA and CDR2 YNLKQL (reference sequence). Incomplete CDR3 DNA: TGTGCCAGCAGCCAAGAACGAGGCTGGGGGGGGGAAGAC. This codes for CASSQERGWGGED. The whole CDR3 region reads CASSQERGWGGEDTQYF.

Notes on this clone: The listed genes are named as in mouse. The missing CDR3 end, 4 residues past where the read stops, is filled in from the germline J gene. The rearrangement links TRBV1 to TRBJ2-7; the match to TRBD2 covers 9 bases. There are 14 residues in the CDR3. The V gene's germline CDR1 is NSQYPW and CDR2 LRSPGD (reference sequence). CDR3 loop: CTCSDRDWEYEQYF. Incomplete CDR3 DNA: TGCACCTGCAGTGACCGGGACTGGGAGTAT.

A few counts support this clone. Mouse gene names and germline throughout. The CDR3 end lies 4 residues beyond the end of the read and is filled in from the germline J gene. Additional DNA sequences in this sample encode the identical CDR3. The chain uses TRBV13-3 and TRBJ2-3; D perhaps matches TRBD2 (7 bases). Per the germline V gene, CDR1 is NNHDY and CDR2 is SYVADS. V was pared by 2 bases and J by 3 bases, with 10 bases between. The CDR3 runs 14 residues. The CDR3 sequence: CASSERGAAETLYF. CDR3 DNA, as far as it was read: TGTGCCAGCAGTGAGAGGGGGGCCGCAGAA.